A selection of T cell receptor beta chains follows, all from one sample in a study of T-cell memory formation after mild COVID-19. TCRdb reprocessed the 5' RACE reads via MiXCR and lists one record per CDR3 protein. The data hold under 110,000 distinct CDR3 sequences, with around 15% observed a single time. Sequencing used PBMCs or a T cell subset sorted from them (not recorded which). The receptors were sampled from an adult woman who had mild COVID-19 (a few samples of this study predate the infection). Cell type and time point are not known. CDR3s include the opening cysteine and the closing phenylalanine or tryptophan. The D gene is left open where the match is weak.

V	D	CDR3
TRBV5-6	NA	CASSLGNGGSYEQYF
TRBV24-1	NA	CATSDWRSGANVLTF
TRBV6-2/TRBV6-3	NA	CASSGHEVRTDTQYF
TRBV7-3	NA	CASSLGLRTPYSNQPQHF
TRBV3-1	NA	CASSQERDTQYF
TRBV7-9	NA	CASTTTESYNEQFF
TRBV24-1	NA	CATSQTGSYEQYF
TRBV7-6	NA	CASSSGLDSPLHF
TRBV6-1	NA	CASSEAGGNYNEQFF
TRBV7-6	NA	CASSLGLSSLQEEQFF
TRBV2	TRBD1	CASSVAGTGGVRGQPQHF
TRBV9	TRBD1	CASSVDAGTGSEQYF
TRBV20-1	NA	CSANEASLAGGGYNEQFF
TRBV6-5	NA	CASSYSNGGYEAFF
TRBV10-3	TRBD1	CAISGWTGLSYEQYF
TRBV7-8	NA	CASSSGGRPPNEQFF
TRBV4-1	NA	CASSQMGVSTYINTGELFF
TRBV12-3/TRBV12-4	NA	CASSPGIDGEQYF
TRBV7-6	TRBD1	CSSSNRQGQSYEQYF
TRBV20-1	NA	CSARDYQGTEAFF
TRBV27	NA	CASSWGVEQFF
TRBV7-9	NA	CASSSRGREEAFF
TRBV12-3/TRBV12-4	NA	CASSPGGLGYNEQFF
TRBV5-4	TRBD2	CASSTPRGSGRYTDTQYF
TRBV4-2	NA	CASSQGPTQYF
TRBV29-1	NA	CSVAKGGSEAFF
TRBV25-1	TRBD1	CASGTGWYEQYF
TRBV18	NA	CASSPPGDQPQHF
TRBV12-3/TRBV12-4	TRBD2	CASSFSGSGNEQFF
TRBV11-2	TRBD2	CASSRTRAYEQYF
TRBV12-3/TRBV12-4	TRBD2	CASSEGLAGGSSYEQYF
TRBV20-1	TRBD1	CSARPSGTGLSPLHF